This T cell receptor beta chain comes out of a study of OX40 agonist ivuxolimab in advanced cancers. About the research overall: Those treated in dose escalation had hepatocellular carcinoma, melanoma, renal cell cancer or head and neck cancer. Eligibility rules accepted prior anti-PD-1, anti-PD-L1 or anti-CTLA-4 therapy, and approximately 40% had some. One patient with hepatocellular carcinoma and two with cutaneous melanoma, three in all, had partial responses.

Details on this clone: Its antigen remains unidentified.

Sequenced by immunoSEQ multiplex PCR; TCRdb stores in-frame clones only, minus some. Counted here are roughly 75,000 clones, 86% occurring once; the ten biggest clones make up 0.7% to 0.9%. The study, taken as a whole, reports: The 0.1-3.0 mg/kg partial responders had among the lowest clonal expansion.

Trimming left V 5 bases short and J 5 bases short, with 15 bases between. The CDR3 is made up of 14 amino acids. CDR1 is SEHNR and CDR2 is FQNEAQ in the germline V gene (reference sequence). This material consisted of CD4+ or CD8+ T cells sorted from blood, taken in a trial of the OX40 agonist ivuxolimab. This TCR came from an adult with an advanced solid tumor such as melanoma, head and neck, liver or kidney cancer. The chain uses TRBV7-9 and TRBJ2-5; possibly TRBD2 for D (6 bases). CDR3: CASSDRRVWETQYF. In nucleotides, the CDR3 is TGTGCCAGCAGCGATCGGAGGGTTTGGGAGACCCAGTACTTC.